This T cell receptor beta chain was sequenced for a study of control samples from healthy donors and cancer patients. The method was immunoSEQ multiplex PCR; TCRdb's version includes in-frame clones alone and lacks a portion of them. The sample includes 180,000 or so clones, around 91% of them seen just once. The germline gives CDR1 MDHEN, CDR2 SYDVKM. The J segment lost 5 bases and the V segment lost 5 bases, leaving 4 bases of the junction unmatched. This CDR3 has 13 residues. The sample consisted of blood. The V gene is TRBV28, the J gene TRBJ2-7, with 9 bases lining up with TRBD2. The receptor was isolated from a woman in her 30s in good health. The CDR3 is CASSPAGGDEQYF. Here the CDR3 DNA reads TGTGCCAGCAGTCCAGCGGGAGGCGACGAGCAGTACTTC.